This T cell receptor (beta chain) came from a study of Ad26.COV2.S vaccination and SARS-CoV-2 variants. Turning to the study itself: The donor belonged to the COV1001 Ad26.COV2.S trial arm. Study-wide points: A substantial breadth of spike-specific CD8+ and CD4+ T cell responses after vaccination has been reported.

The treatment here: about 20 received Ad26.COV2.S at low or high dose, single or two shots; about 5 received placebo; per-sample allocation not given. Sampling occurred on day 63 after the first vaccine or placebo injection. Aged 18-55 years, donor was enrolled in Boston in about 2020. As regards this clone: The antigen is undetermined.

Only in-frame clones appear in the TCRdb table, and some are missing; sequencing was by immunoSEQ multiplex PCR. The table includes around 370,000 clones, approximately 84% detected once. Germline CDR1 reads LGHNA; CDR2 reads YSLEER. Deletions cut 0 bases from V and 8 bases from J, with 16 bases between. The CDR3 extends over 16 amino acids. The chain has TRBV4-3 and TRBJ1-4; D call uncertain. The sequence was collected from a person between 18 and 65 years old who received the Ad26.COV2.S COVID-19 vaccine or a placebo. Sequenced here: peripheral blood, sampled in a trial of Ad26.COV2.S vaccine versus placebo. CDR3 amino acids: CASSQDPAQLREKLFF. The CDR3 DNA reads TGCGCCAGCAGCCAAGATCCAGCGCAGCTAAGAGAAAAACTGTTTTTT.